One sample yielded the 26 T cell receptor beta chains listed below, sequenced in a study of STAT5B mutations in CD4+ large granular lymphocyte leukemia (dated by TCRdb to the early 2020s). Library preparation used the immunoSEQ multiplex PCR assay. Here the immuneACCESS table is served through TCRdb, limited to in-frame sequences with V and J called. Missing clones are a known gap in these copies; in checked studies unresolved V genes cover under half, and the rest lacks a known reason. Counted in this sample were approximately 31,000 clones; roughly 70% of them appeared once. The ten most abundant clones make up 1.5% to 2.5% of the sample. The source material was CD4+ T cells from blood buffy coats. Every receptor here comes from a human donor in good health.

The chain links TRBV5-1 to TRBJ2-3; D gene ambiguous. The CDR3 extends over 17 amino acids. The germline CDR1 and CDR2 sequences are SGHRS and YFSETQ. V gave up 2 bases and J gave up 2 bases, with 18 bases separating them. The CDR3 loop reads CASSFGGDSSNTDTQYF. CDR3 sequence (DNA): TGCGCCAGCAGCTTTGGTGGTGATAGCAGCAACACAGATACGCAGTATTTT.

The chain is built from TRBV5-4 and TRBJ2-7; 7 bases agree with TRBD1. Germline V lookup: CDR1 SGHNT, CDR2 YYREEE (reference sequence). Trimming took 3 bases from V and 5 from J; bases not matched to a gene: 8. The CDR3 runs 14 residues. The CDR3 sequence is CASSSDRDGHEQYF. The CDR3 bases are TGTGCCAGCAGCTCAGACAGGGATGGGCACGAGCAGTACTTC.

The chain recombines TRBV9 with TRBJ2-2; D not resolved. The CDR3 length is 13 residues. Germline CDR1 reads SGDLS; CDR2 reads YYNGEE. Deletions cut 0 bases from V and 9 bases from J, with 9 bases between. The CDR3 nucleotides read TGTGCCAGCAGCGTAGACGGGCGAAGGGAGCTGTTTTTT. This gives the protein CASSVDGRRELFF. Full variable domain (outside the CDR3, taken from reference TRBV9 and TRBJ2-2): DSGVTQTPKHLITATGQRVTLRCSPRSGDLSVYWYQQSLDQGLQFLIQYYNGEERAKGNILERFSAQQFPDLHSELNLSSLELGDSALYFCASSVDGRRELFFGEGSRLTVL.

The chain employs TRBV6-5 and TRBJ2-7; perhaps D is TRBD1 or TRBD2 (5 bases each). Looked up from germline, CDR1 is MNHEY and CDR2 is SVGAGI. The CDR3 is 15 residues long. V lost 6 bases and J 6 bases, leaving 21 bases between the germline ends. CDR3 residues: CASRNPGRNRAEQYF. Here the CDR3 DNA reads TGTGCCAGCAGAAACCCGGGGCGGAACCGCGCCGAGCAGTACTTC.

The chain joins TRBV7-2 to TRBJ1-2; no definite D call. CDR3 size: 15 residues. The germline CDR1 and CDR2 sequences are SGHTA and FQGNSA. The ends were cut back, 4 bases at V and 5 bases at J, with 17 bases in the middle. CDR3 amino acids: CASSYARKGAYGYTF. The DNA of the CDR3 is TGTGCCAGCAGCTACGCCCGGAAGGGCGCTTATGGCTACACCTTC.

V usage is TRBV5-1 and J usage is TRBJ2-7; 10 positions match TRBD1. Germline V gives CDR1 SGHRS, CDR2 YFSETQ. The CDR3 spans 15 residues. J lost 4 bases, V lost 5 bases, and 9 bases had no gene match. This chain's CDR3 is CASRPGTGDWYEQYF. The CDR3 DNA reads TGCGCCAGCAGGCCCGGGACAGGGGATTGGTACGAGCAGTACTTC.

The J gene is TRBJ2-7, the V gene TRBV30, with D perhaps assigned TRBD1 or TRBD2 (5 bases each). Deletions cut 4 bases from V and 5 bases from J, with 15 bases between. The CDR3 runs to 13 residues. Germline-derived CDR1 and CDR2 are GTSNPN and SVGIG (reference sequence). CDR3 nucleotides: TGTGCCTGGAACCGTCTGAGGGGTGACGAGCAGTACTTC. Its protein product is CAWNRLRGDEQYF.

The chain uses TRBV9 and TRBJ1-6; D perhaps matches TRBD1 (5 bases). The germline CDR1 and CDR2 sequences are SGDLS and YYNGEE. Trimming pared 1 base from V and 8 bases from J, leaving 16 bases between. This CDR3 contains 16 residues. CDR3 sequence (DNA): TGTGCCAGCAGCGTACGGGGCAGCCAAGTAGATTCACCCCTCCACTTT. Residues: CASSVRGSQVDSPLHF.

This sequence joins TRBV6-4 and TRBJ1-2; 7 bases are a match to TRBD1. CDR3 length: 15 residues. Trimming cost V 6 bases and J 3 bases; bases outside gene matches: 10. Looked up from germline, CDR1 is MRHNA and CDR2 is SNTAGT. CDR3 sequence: CASSPQGTPDYGYTF. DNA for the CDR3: TGTGCCAGCAGCCCACAGGGGACGCCCGACTATGGCTACACCTTC.

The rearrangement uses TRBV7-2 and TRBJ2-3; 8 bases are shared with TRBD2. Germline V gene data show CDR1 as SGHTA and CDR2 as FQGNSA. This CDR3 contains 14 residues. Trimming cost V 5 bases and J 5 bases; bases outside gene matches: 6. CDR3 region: CASSAGTRGDTQYF. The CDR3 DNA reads TGTGCCAGCAGCGCGGGGACTAGAGGAGATACGCAGTATTTT. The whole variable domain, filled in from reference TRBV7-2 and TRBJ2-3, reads GAGVSQSPSNKVTEKGKDVELRCDPISGHTALYWYRQSLGQGLEFLIYFQGNSAPDKSGLPSDRFSAERTGGSVSTLTIQRTQQEDSAVYLCASSAGTRGDTQYFGPGTRLTVL.

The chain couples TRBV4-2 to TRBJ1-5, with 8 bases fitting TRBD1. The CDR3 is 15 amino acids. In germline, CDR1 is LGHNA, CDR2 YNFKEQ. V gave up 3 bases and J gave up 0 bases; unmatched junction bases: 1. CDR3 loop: CASSQDRDSNQPQHF. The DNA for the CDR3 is TGTGCCAGCAGCCAGGACAGGGATAGCAATCAGCCCCAGCATTTT.

The CDR3 here is CAISESRGTGSGGTEAFF. The CDR3 DNA reads as TGTGCCATCAGTGAGTCGCGGGGGACAGGATCGGGGGGGACTGAAGCTTTCTTT. V and J are TRBV10-3 and TRBJ1-1; the match to TRBD1 covers 8 bases. This CDR3 comprises 18 residues. Germline trimming cut 0 bases from V and 5 bases from J; bases unmatched to any gene: 14. Germline V gene data show CDR1 as ENHRY and CDR2 as SYGVKD.

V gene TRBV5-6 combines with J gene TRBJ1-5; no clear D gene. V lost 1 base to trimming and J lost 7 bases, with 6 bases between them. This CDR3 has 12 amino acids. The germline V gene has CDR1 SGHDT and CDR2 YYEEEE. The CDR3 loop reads CASSLLGQPQHF. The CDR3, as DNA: TGTGCCAGCAGCTTGTTGGGGCAGCCCCAGCATTTT.

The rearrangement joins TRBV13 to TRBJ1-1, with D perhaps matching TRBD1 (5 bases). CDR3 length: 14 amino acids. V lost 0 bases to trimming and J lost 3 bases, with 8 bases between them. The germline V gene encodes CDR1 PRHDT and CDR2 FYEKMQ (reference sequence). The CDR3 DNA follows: TGTGCCAGCAGCTTAGGCCAGGGTTACACTGAAGCTTTCTTT. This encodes CASSLGQGYTEAFF. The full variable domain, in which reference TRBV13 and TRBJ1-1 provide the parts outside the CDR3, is AAGVIQSPRHLIKEKRETATLKCYPIPRHDTVYWYQQGPGQDPQFLISFYEKMQSDKGSIPDRFSAQQFSDYHSELNMSSLELGDSALYFCASSLGQGYTEAFFGQGTRLTVV.

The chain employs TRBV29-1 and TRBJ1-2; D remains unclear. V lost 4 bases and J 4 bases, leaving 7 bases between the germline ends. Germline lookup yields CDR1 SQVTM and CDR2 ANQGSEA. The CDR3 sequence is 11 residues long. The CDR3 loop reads CSVGQLYGYTF. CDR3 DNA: TGCAGCGTTGGTCAGCTCTATGGCTACACCTTC.

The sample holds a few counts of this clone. CDR3 amino acids: CASSLAGGQGEQFF. CDR3 sequence (DNA): TGTGCCAGCAGCTTAGCGGGGGGACAGGGTGAGCAGTTCTTC. The V call is TRBV7-9, the J call TRBJ2-1; 9 bases align to TRBD1. CDR1 is SEHNR, CDR2 FQNEAQ, per germline (reference sequence). Trimming removed 0 bases from V and 9 bases from J; junction bases left unmatched: 3. This CDR3 is 14 amino acids long.

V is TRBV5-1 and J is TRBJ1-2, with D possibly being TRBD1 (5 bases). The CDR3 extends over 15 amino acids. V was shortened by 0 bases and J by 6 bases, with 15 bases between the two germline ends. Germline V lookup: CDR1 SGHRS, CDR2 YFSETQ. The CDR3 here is CASSLVWRGEDGYTF. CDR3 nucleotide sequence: TGCGCCAGCAGCTTGGTCTGGAGGGGAGAGGATGGCTACACCTTC.

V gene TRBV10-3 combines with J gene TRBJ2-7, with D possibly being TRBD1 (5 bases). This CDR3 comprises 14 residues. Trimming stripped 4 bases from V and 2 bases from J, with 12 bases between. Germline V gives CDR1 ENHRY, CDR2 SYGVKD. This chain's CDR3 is CAISVAGMAYEQYF. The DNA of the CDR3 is TGTGCCATCAGTGTAGCAGGGATGGCCTACGAGCAGTACTTC.

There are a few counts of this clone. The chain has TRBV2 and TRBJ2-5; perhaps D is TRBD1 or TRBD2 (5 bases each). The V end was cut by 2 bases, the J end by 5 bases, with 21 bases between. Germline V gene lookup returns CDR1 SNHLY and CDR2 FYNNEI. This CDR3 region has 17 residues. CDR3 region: CASSEIGAGTSGETQYF. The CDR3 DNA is TGTGCCAGCAGTGAAATCGGGGCAGGGACCAGTGGGGAGACCCAGTACTTC.

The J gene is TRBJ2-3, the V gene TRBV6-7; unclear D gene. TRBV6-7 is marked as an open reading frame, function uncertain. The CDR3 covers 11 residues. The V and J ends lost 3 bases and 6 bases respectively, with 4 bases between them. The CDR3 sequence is CASSYMDTQYF. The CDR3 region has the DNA TGTGCCAGCAGTTATATGGATACGCAGTATTTT.

CDR3 DNA sequence: TGTGCCTGGAGCCTCGATTTGAACACTGAAGCTTTCTTT. Protein sequence: CAWSLDLNTEAFF. The rearrangement joins TRBV30 to TRBJ1-1; D gene unclear. Trimming took 3 bases from V and 0 from J, leaving 8 bases between them. The CDR3 is 13 residues long. From germline, CDR1 is GTSNPN and CDR2 SVGIG (reference sequence).

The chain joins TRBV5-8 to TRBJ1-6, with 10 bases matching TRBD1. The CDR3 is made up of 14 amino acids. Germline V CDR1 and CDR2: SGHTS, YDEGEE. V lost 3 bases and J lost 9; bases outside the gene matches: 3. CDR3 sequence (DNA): TGTGCCAGCAGCTCGGACAGGGGGTTTTCACCCCTCCACTTT. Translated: CASSSDRGFSPLHF.

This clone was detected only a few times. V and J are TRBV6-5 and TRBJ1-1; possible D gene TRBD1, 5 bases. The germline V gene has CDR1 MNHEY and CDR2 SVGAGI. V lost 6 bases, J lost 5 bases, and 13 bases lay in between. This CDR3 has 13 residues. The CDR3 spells CASSWGGGTEAFF. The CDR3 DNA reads TGTGCCAGCAGCTGGGGCGGGGGAACTGAAGCTTTCTTT.

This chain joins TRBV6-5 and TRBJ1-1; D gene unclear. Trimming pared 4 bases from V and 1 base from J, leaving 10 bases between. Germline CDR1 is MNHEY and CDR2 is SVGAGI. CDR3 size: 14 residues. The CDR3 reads CASSSSNKNTEAFF. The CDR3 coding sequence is TGTGCCAGCAGTTCATCCAACAAGAACACTGAAGCTTTCTTT.

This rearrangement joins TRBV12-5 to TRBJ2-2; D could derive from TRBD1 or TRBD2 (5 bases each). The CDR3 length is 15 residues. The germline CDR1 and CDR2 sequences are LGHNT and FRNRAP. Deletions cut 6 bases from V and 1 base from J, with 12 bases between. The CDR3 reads CASGPYGGNTGELFF. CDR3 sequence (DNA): TGTGCTAGTGGCCCCTATGGGGGGAACACCGGGGAGCTGTTTTTT.

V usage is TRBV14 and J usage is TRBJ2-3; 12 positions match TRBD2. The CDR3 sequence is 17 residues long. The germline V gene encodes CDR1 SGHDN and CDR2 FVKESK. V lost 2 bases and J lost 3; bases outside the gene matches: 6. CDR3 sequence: CASSQPLGLAGTDTQYF. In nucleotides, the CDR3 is TGTGCCAGCAGCCAACCCCTTGGACTAGCGGGGACAGATACGCAGTATTTT.